This T cell receptor beta chain was recovered during a study of T cell repertoires in cytomegalovirus infection. In the case of this clonotype: Its antigen is not identified.

The CDR3 contains 15 residues. CDR1 is MNHEY, CDR2 SMNVEV, per germline (reference sequence). V lost 6 bases to trimming and J lost 1 base; unmatched junction nucleotides: 6. TCRdb fed the reads into MiXCR, producing one record per CDR3 protein. The sample consists of 750,000 to 900,000 distinct CDR3 sequences, about 29% of them appearing once. The material was cultured CD8+ T cells from PBMCs, obtained from culture after CMV antigen stimulation. The rearrangement joins TRBV27 to TRBJ1-5; TRBD1 matches at 7 bases. This sequence originates from a human donor in good health (CMV status not recorded). Some clones in this sample may be carry-over from other donors' samples. In DNA, the CDR3 is TGTGCCAGCAGGGGGACAGAATCCAGCAATCAGCCCCAGCATTTT. It yields the protein CASRGTESSNQPQHF.